A selection of T cell receptor beta chains follows, all from one sample in a study of response to subunit inactivated influenza vaccine. TCRdb re-called the RT-PCR reads through MiXCR, storing one row per CDR3 protein. The sample carries about 700,000 distinct CDR3 sequences, approximately 13% recorded once. Specimen: PBMCs from blood, collected 14 to 15 days before vaccination. These receptors all stem from a man between 45 and 60 years old who received an inactivated influenza vaccine. CDR3s include the opening cysteine and the closing phenylalanine or tryptophan. D genes are given only for firm matches. A row's size may be missing; if present it is once, few, many or a size class.

v_call	d_call	clone_size	j_call	cdr3_aa	cdr3_nt
TRBV2	TRBD1	many	TRBJ2-1	CASSGDRGTYNEQFF	TGTGCCAGCAGTGGGGACAGGGGGACCTACAATGAGCAGTTCTTC
TRBV11-2	.	many	TRBJ1-1	CASRRSGEGTEAFF	TGTGCCAGCAGGCGCAGCGGGGAGGGAACTGAAGCTTTCTTT
TRBV20-1	.	.	TRBJ2-3	CSARTSTGRDTQYF	TGCAGTGCTAGAACCTCGACAGGGAGGGATACGCAGTATTTT
TRBV20-1	.	.	TRBJ2-5	CSARVGMYQETQYF	TGCAGTGCTAGAGTGGGGATGTACCAAGAGACCCAGTACTTC
TRBV5-1	TRBD1	few	TRBJ2-7	CASSLDFGTGSEQYF	TGCGCCAGCAGCTTGGATTTCGGGACAGGGAGCGAGCAGTACTTC
TRBV11-2	.	.	TRBJ2-7	CASSRSGRTYEQYF	TGTGCCAGCAGCCGCTCGGGACGGACGTACGAGCAGTACTTC
TRBV12-3/TRBV12-4	.	.	TRBJ1-2	CASSDRYGYTF	TGTGCCAGCAGCGACAGATATGGCTACACCTTC
TRBV2	.	few	TRBJ2-3	CASKREATDTQYF	TGTGCCAGCAAGAGGGAGGCCACAGATACGCAGTATTTT
TRBV9	.	.	TRBJ1-2	CASSVGSEKDRPPYGYTF	TGTGCCAGCAGCGTAGGAAGTGAGAAGGACAGACCCCCCTATGGCTACACCTTC
TRBV6-5	TRBD1	many	TRBJ1-5	CASIRTGNQPQHF	TGTGCCAGCATCAGGACAGGGAATCAGCCCCAGCATTTT
TRBV4-3	.	.	TRBJ1-2	CASSQESGARNYGYTF	TGCGCCAGCAGCCAAGAAAGCGGGGCGAGGAACTATGGCTACACCTTC
TRBV27	TRBD1	.	TRBJ2-1	CASSSHDRAYNEQFF	TGTGCCAGCAGTTCACACGACAGGGCCTACAATGAGCAGTTCTTC
TRBV20-1	TRBD1	few	TRBJ1-3	CSARTGDPGNTIYF	TGCAGTGCCAGGACAGGGGATCCTGGAAACACCATATATTTT
TRBV24-1	TRBD1	.	TRBJ2-6	CATSDYRGPHSGANVLTF	TGTGCCACCAGTGATTACAGGGGTCCTCACTCTGGGGCCAACGTCCTGACTTTC
TRBV2	.	few	TRBJ1-4	CASSVLGEKLFF	TGTGCCAGCAGTGTACTGGGGGAAAAACTGTTTTTT
TRBV7-3	TRBD1	few	TRBJ2-3	CASSLKGPNPGTAGTDTQYF	TGTGCCAGCAGCTTAAAGGGACCGAATCCCGGGACAGCAGGCACAGATACGCAGTATTTT
TRBV6-2/TRBV6-3	TRBD2	.	TRBJ2-7	CASSSTLRTGLAGPNEQYF	TGTGCCAGCAGTTCGACCCTGAGGACAGGACTAGCGGGACCCAACGAGCAGTACTTC
TRBV6-2/TRBV6-3	TRBD1	.	TRBJ2-3	CASSSTGGPADTQYF	TGTGCCAGCAGCTCGACAGGGGGCCCGGCAGATACGCAGTATTTT
TRBV20-1	.	many	TRBJ2-7	CSASSGAYEQYF	TGCAGTGCTAGCTCGGGAGCCTACGAGCAGTACTTC
TRBV30	TRBD1	.	TRBJ1-2	CAWSDRGGYGYTF	TGTGCCTGGAGCGACAGGGGCGGCTATGGCTACACCTTC
TRBV5-1	TRBD1	many	TRBJ2-2	CASSLAGGSTGELFF	TGCGCCAGCAGCTTGGCAGGGGGCAGCACCGGGGAGCTGTTTTTT
TRBV6-2/TRBV6-3	.	many	TRBJ2-7	CASSYSGVSYEQYF	TGTGCCAGCAGTTACTCCGGGGTCTCCTACGAGCAGTACTTC
TRBV4-2	TRBD1	.	TRBJ2-1	CATHRGLEQFF	TGTGCCACCCACAGGGGGCTTGAGCAGTTCTTC
TRBV4-3	TRBD1	few	TRBJ1-3	CASSRDRVGNTIYF	TGCGCCAGCAGCCGAGACAGGGTTGGAAACACCATATATTTT
TRBV2	TRBD1	few	TRBJ2-1	CASSEGQFYNEQFF	TGTGCCAGCAGTGAGGGACAGTTTTACAATGAGCAGTTCTTC
TRBV14	.	.	TRBJ2-5	CASSKQGWYQETQYF	TGTGCCAGCAGCAAACAGGGTTGGTACCAAGAGACCCAGTACTTC
TRBV10-3	.	.	TRBJ2-3	CAITRGGTDTQYF	TGTGCCATCACGAGGGGCGGCACAGATACGCAGTATTTT
TRBV20-1	TRBD2	few	TRBJ2-3	CSASGRLAGSTDTQYF	TGCAGTGCTAGTGGCCGCCTAGCGGGCAGCACAGATACGCAGTATTTT